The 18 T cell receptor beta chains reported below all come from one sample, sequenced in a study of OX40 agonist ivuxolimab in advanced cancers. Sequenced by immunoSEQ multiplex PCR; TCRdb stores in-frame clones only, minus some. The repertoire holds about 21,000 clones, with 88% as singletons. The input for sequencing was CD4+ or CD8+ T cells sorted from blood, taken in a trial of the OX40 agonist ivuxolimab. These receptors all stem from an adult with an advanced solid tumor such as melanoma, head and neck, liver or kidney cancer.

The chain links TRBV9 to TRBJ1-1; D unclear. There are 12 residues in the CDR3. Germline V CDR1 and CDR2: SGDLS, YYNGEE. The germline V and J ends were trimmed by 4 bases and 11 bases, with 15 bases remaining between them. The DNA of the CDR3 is TGTGCCAGCAGCCCGGGGTCCACAAGGGCTTTCTTT. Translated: CASSPGSTRAFF.

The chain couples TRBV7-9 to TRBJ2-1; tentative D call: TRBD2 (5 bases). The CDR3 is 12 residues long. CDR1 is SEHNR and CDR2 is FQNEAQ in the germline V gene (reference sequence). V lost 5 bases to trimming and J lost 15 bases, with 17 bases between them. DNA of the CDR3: TGTGCCAGCAGCCCAAGCGGTGGACCCTGGTTCTTC. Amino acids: CASSPSGGPWFF.

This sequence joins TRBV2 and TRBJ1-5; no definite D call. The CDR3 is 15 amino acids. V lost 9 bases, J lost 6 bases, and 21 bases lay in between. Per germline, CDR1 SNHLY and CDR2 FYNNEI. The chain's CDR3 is CASKGFDGSSQPQHF. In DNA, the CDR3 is TGTGCCAGTAAGGGTTTTGATGGTTCTTCTCAGCCCCAGCATTTT.

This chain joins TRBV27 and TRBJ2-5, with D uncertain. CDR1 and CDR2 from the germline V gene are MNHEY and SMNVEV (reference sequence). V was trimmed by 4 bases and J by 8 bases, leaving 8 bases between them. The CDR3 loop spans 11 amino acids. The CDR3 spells CASSSGRTQYF. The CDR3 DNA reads TGTGCCAGCAGTTCCGGGCGAACCCAGTACTTC.

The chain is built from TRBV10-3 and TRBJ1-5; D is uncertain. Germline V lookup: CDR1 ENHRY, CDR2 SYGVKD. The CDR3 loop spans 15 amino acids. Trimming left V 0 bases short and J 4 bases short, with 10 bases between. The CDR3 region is CAISESTSRNQPQHF. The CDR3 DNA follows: TGTGCCATCAGTGAGTCGACGTCCAGGAATCAGCCCCAGCATTTT.

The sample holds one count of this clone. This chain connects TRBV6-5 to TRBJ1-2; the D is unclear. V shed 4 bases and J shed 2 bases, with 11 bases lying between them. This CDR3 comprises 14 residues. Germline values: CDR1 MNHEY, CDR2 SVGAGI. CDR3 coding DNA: TGTGCCAGCAGTTGGAACCAATTCAACTATGGCTACACCTTC. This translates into CASSWNQFNYGYTF.

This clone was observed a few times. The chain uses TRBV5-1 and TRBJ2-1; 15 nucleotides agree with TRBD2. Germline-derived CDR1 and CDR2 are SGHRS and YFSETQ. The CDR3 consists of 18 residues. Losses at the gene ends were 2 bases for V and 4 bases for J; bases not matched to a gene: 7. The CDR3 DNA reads TGCGCCAGCAGCTTAAGGACTAGCGGGGGGGCGGTGTACAATGAGCAGTTCTTC. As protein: CASSLRTSGGAVYNEQFF.

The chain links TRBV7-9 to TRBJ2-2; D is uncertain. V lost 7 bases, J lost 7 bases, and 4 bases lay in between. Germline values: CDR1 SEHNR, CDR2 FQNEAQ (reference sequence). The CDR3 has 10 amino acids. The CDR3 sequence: CASKDGELFF. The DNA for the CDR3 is TGTGCCAGCAAAGACGGGGAGCTGTTTTTT.

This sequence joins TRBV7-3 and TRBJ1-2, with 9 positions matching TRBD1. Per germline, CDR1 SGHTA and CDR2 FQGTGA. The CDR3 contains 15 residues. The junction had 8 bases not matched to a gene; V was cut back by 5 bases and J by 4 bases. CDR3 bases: TGTGCCAGCAGCCCAAGCGGGACAGGGCTCTATGGCTACACCTTC. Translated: CASSPSGTGLYGYTF.

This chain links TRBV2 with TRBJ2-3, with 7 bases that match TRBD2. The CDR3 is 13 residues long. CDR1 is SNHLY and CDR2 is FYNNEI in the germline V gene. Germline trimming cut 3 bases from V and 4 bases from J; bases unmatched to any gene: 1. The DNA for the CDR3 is TGTGCCAGCAGTGAGACTAGCCCAGATACGCAGTATTTT. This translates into CASSETSPDTQYF.

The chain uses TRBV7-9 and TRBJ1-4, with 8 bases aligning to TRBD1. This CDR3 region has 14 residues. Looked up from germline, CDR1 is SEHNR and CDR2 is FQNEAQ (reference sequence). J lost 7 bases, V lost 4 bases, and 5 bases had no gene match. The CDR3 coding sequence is TGTGCCAGCAGCTCTGACAGGGGCACTGAAAAACTGTTTTTT. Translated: CASSSDRGTEKLFF.

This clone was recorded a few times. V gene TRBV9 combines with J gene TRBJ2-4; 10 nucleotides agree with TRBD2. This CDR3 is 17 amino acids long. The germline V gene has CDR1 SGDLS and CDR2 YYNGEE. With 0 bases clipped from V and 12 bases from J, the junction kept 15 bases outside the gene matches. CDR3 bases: TGTGCCAGCAGCGTAGATTCTAGCGGGAGTGGGGTGTTTGGTCAGTACTTC. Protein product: CASSVDSSGSGVFGQYF.

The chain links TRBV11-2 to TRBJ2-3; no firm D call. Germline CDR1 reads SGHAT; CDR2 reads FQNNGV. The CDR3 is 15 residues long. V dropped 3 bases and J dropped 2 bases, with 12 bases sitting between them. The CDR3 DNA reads TGTGCCAGCAGCTTTGGACCCTACCTCACAGATACGCAGTATTTT. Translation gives CASSFGPYLTDTQYF.

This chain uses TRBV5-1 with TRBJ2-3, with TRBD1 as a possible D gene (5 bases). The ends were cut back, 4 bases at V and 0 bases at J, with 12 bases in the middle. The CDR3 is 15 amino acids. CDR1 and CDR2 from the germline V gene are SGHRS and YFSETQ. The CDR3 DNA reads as TGCGCCAGCAGCGCGCTAGGGGCAAGCACAGATACGCAGTATTTT. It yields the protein CASSALGASTDTQYF.

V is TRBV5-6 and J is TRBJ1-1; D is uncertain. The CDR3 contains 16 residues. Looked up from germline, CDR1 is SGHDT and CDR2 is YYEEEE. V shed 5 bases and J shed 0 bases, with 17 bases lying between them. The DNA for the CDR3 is TGTGCCAGCAGATACGGGAATGGGCGGCTGAACACTGAAGCTTTCTTT. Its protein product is CASRYGNGRLNTEAFF.

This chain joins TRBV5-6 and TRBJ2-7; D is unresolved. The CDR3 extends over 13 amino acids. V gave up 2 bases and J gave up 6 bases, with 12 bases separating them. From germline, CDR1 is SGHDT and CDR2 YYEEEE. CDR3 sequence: CASSLLTVVEQYF. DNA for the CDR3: TGTGCCAGCAGCTTACTTACGGTCGTCGAGCAGTACTTC.

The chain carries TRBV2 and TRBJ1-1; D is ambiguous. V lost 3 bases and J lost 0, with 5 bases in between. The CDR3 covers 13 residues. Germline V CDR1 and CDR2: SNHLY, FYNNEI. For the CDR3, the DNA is TGTGCCAGCAGTGACGGGATGAACACTGAAGCTTTCTTT. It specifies CASSDGMNTEAFF.

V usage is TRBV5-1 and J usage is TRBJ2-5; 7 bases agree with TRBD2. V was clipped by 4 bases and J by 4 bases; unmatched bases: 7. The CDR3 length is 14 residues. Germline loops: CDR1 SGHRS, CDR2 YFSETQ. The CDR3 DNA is TGCGCCAGCAGCGCCGGACTAGTCCCAGAGACCCAGTACTTC. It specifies CASSAGLVPETQYF.